These T cell receptor beta chains were read from a single sample in a study of tumor-infiltrating lymphocytes in primary liver carcinoma. TCRdb independently ran MiXCR on the multiplex PCR reads; one entry per CDR3 protein. The repertoire consists of 90,000 to 150,000 distinct CDR3 sequences, with about 68% occurring once and the leading ten covering approximately 10%. Input material: liver tumor tissue from sampling region 1. The receptors shown here come from a woman aged 60-75 years with primary liver carcinoma and hepatitis B virus infection. Each CDR3 is given with its conserved first and last residue. D genes are given only for firm matches. Size values are once, few and many counts, or a class for expanded clones, and some rows have none.

>-|TRBJ2-5|TRBV28|-
TGTGCCAGCAGTTCATCCCTAAAGACCCAGTACTTC
CASSSSLKTQYF
>-|TRBJ2-1|TRBV6-5|-
TGTGCCAGCAGTTACTTGCGCAGGATCTACAATGAGCAGTTCTTC
CASSYLRRIYNEQFF
>few|TRBJ2-2|TRBV6-5|-
TGTGCCAGCACCCGCGATCTAACCGGGGAGCTGTTTTTT
CASTRDLTGELFF
>once|TRBJ1-1|TRBV12-3/TRBV12-4|-
TGTGCCAGTAATTTGGGGCCGAACACTGAAGCTTTCTTT
CASNLGPNTEAFF
>-|TRBJ2-7|TRBV11-2|-
TGTGCCAGCAGTTTAGGCGGTTCCGGGGGAAACTACGAGCAGTACTTC
CASSLGGSGGNYEQYF
>once|TRBJ1-6|TRBV6-5|-
TGTGCCAGTAGCCGGAGTGTGGGCGTTGGGGATAATCGACCCCTCCACTTT
CASSRSVGVGDNRPLHF
>-|TRBJ1-6|TRBV30|-
TGTGCCTGGAGTATACGCGTACTAAATTCACCCCTCCACTTT
CAWSIRVLNSPLHF
>once|TRBJ2-6|TRBV28|-
TGTGCCAGCAGTACCTTCCACCACTCTGGGGCCAACGTCCTGGCTTTC
CASSTFHHSGANVLAF
>-|TRBJ2-2|TRBV5-1|TRBD2
TGCGCCAGCAGCTGCCCTGGCGGGAGGTGTACCGGGGAGCTGTTTTTT
CASSCPGGRCTGELFF
>-|TRBJ2-1|TRBV11-2|TRBD2
TGTGCCAGTAGCTCACGGACTAGCGGGAGGCGGGGGAGCTCCTACAATGAGCAGCTCTTC
CASSSRTSGRRGSSYNEQLF
>-|TRBJ2-3|TRBV28|TRBD2
TGTGCCAGCGTACCCCGAGCGGGAGTCAAGCGCACAGATACGCAGTATTTT
CASVPRAGVKRTDTQYF
>-|TRBJ1-1|TRBV6-5|-
TGTGCCAGCAGACGGTCGCCGGGGACGGGTACTGAAACTTTCTTT
CASRRSPGTGTETFF
>many|TRBJ2-3|TRBV5-1|-
TGCGCCAGCAGCTTGGGCTCAGGGACTACAGATACGCAGTATTTT
CASSLGSGTTDTQYF
>many|TRBJ2-3|TRBV6-5|-
TGTGCCAGCAGATCCTGGGGGCATGGTCGCACAGATACGCAGTATTTT
CASRSWGHGRTDTQYF
>once|TRBJ1-4|TRBV11-2|-
TGTGCCAGCAACTTAGTGGTGGGGACGAGAGCTAACGAAAAACTGTTTTTT
CASNLVVGTRANEKLFF
>-|TRBJ1-1|TRBV5-4|-
TGTGCCAGCAGCTTGTCCTCCATGAACACTGAAGCTTTCTTT
CASSLSSMNTEAFF
>-|TRBJ2-1|TRBV19|-
TGTGCCAGTAGTATCTGGGAGACCAATGAGCAGTTCTTC
CASSIWETNEQFF
>many|TRBJ2-5|TRBV12-3/TRBV12-4|-
TGTGCCAGCAGTTTTGCGGGGAGGGGGGCCCAAGAGACCCAGTACTTC
CASSFAGRGAQETQYF
>few|TRBJ1-6|TRBV7-3|TRBD1
TGTGCCAGCAGCTTAACCCCCAGGGGGCAAGGAACACCCCTCCACTTT
CASSLTPRGQGTPLHF
>-|TRBJ1-6|TRBV9|-
TGTGCCAGCAGGGTCGATAATTTACCCCTCCACTTT
CASRVDNLPLHF
>-|TRBJ2-7|TRBV29-1|TRBD2
TGCAGCGCCCAGGTGTCCAGCGGGAGGGCCTGGGAGCAGTACTTC
CSAQVSSGRAWEQYF
>few|TRBJ1-4|TRBV7-8|-
TGTGCCAGCAGCTTAGCGTCGGGGGGGGTAAATGAAAAACTGTTTTTT
CASSLASGGVNEKLFF
>-|TRBJ2-1|TRBV11-2|TRBD1
TGCGCCAGCAGCTTAGACAGGGATCGTGAGCAGTTCTTC
CASSLDRDREQFF
>-|TRBJ2-3|TRBV11-1|-
TGTGCCAGCAGCTTAGGGCAGTGCACAGACCCGCAGTATTTT
CASSLGQCTDPQYF
>-|TRBJ2-7|TRBV25-1|-
TGTGCCAGCAGAAGTGACTCCCCCTTCCTCTACGAGCAGTACTTC
CASRSDSPFLYEQYF
>-|TRBJ2-5|TRBV28|-
TGTGCCAGCAGTTTCCATCGGAAGACCCACTACTTC
CASSFHRKTHYF
>few|TRBJ1-6|TRBV30|-
TGTGCCTGGAGTGCTGTGGGTTCACCCCTCCACTTT
CAWSAVGSPLHF
>-|TRBJ2-1|TRBV5-1|TRBD2
TGCGCCGGCAGCTCCTTAGCGGGAGGGCAGGACAATGAGCAGTTCTTC
CAGSSLAGGQDNEQFF
>-|TRBJ2-5|TRBV6-2/TRBV6-3|TRBD2
TGTGCCAGCAGAGCCGGACTAGCGGGAGGTTGGGAGACCCAGTACTTC
CASRAGLAGGWETQYF
>once|TRBJ2-3|TRBV29-1|-
TGCAGTGTTGAGAGAGCGGAGCGCGCAGATACGCAGTATTTT
CSVERAERADTQYF
>-|TRBJ2-7|TRBV5-5|-
TGTGCCAGCAGCTTTGGGATAGCCACCGGTTACGAGCAGTACTTC
CASSFGIATGYEQYF
>-|TRBJ2-1|TRBV6-1|TRBD1
TGTGCCAGCAGTGAAGGTGGCTCACACAGGGGCGAGCAGTTCTTC
CASSEGGSHRGEQFF
>-|TRBJ1-1|TRBV14|-
TGTGCCAGCAGCCAAGATTACCCAATGAACACCGAGGCTTTCTTT
CASSQDYPMNTEAFF
>-|TRBJ1-1|TRBV29-1|-
TGCAGCGTTGAGGAGTGGGGCACTGAAGCTTTCTTT
CSVEEWGTEAFF
>-|TRBJ2-7|TRBV11-2|TRBD1
TGTGCCAACAGTAAAGGTCGTGACAGGGGCATAACCTACGAGCAGTACTTC
CANSKGRDRGITYEQYF
>-|TRBJ1-1|TRBV6-4|TRBD1
TGTGCCAGCAGAGATACCGACAGGGGGTTCGCTACTTTCTTT
CASRDTDRGFATFF
>-|TRBJ2-1|TRBV11-3|-
TGTGCCAGCGGCGTTCGGGACCGGGTATACGAGCAGTTCTTC
CASGVRDRVYEQFF
>many|TRBJ2-2|TRBV11-2|TRBD2
TGTGCCAGCAGCTCCCTATCCAGGACCCGACTAGCGTTGAACACCGGGGAGCTGTTTTTT
CASSSLSRTRLALNTGELFF
>-|TRBJ2-3|TRBV28|TRBD2
TGTGCCAGCAGTCTTACCCAGCGGGAGGGCCCGGACACGCAGTATTTT
CASSLTQREGPDTQYF
>-|TRBJ2-2|TRBV11-2|-
TGTGCCAGCAGCTTAGTAAGGGGGTCCATAGGGGAGCCGTTTTTT
CASSLVRGSIGEPFF
>few|TRBJ2-5|TRBV5-5|-
TGTGCCAGCAGGCCGGGGGCTATGGTGACAGGGTATGCAGAGACCCAGTACTTC
CASRPGAMVTGYAETQYF